The clone carrying this TCR beta chain came up many times. The antigen remains unidentified. Trimming removed 6 bases from V and 3 bases from J, with 12 bases in between. The CDR3 runs to 14 residues. CDR1 and CDR2 (germline): MNHNS, SASEGT. These data are taken from a study of identical twins. It was template switching that added a universal primer site, and there were unique molecular identifiers on the cDNA. TCRdb reprocessed the 5' RACE reads via MiXCR and lists one record per CDR3 protein. Of about 890,000 distinct CDR3 sequences detected, about 12% appear once; the ten largest clones hold 1.5% to 2%. General study points: Findings came from cross-sectional statistics, without long-term follow-up of donors.

Everyone who donated was a healthy Caucasian. The same data also contributed to another study, on yellow fever vaccine responses in identical twins.

The TCR comes from a woman aged 18-29 years in good health. The sequencing sample was made of PBMCs. The rearrangement links TRBV6-1 to TRBJ1-5; D not certain. CDR3 region: CASRDAGYNQPQHF. The CDR3 DNA is TGTGCCAGCAGAGACGCGGGGTACAATCAGCCCCAGCATTTT.